These T cell receptor beta chains were read from a single sample in a study of vaccination and CD4 T cells after COVID-19. No cognate antigen is known for these TCRs. TCRdb redid the calling of the PCR reads with MiXCR, one entry per CDR3 protein. This sample has 7,000 to 8,500 distinct CDR3 sequences, with 45% to 55% found just once. Sequenced sample: CD4+ T cells from blood, cultured in vitro. Source of these receptors: a human donor who had recovered from COVID-19. CDR3s include the opening cysteine and the closing phenylalanine or tryptophan. The order of the fields is clone size, V gene, D gene, J gene, CDR3 protein, CDR3 DNA. A D gene is named only where the DNA matches it firmly. A clone size is listed for some rows: how often the clone was seen (once, few, many), or a class if it is expanded.

NA	TRBV6-5	NA	TRBJ1-2	CASSYSSTGIGDYGYTF	TGTGCCAGCAGTTACTCGAGTACCGGGATTGGGGACTATGGCTACACCTTC
few	TRBV6-2/TRBV6-3	NA	TRBJ1-2	CASTRGSAGGYTF	TGTGCCAGCACGAGGGGATCTGCGGGTGGCTACACCTTC
once	TRBV20-1	NA	TRBJ2-3	CSAPVSDTQYF	TGCAGTGCTCCTGTCAGTGATACGCAGTATTTT
once	TRBV20-1	NA	TRBJ2-7	CSASVRGRVDEQYF	TGCAGTGCTAGTGTAAGGGGCAGGGTGGACGAGCAGTACTTC
NA	TRBV6-1	NA	TRBJ2-2	CASRPGLTGAGELFF	TGTGCCAGCAGGCCGGGTTTAACGGGCGCCGGGGAGCTGTTTTTT
NA	TRBV27	NA	TRBJ2-3	CASSLKAPGSDTQYF	TGTGCCAGCAGTTTGAAAGCCCCAGGGTCAGATACGCAGTATTTT
once	TRBV20-1	NA	TRBJ1-5	CSAKQGSGNQPQHF	TGCAGTGCTAAACAGGGTTCAGGCAATCAGCCCCAGCATTTT
NA	TRBV30	NA	TRBJ2-7	CAWGARILEQYF	TGTGCCTGGGGGGCGCGGATCCTGGAGCAGTACTTC
NA	TRBV10-3	NA	TRBJ2-3	CAISAPRTDTQYF	TGTGCCATCAGCGCTCCTCGCACAGATACGCAGTATTTT
NA	TRBV12-3/TRBV12-4	NA	TRBJ1-1	CASARHRLGPEAFF	TGTGCCAGTGCCCGGCACAGGTTGGGTCCTGAAGCTTTCTTT
once	TRBV20-1	NA	TRBJ1-1	CSVRPLSTEAFF	TGCAGTGTTAGACCCCTGAGCACTGAAGCTTTCTTT
NA	TRBV20-1	NA	TRBJ1-3	CSARGLPKGDSGNTIYF	TGCAGTGCTAGGGGCTTGCCAAAGGGAGACTCTGGAAACACCATATATTTT
NA	TRBV27	NA	TRBJ2-7	CASRLGPAHYEQYF	TGTGCCAGCAGGCTCGGACCCGCTCACTACGAGCAGTACTTC
NA	TRBV20-1	NA	TRBJ1-1	CSAWIPLRLGNTEAFF	TGCAGTGCTTGGATCCCTTTGAGGCTGGGGAACACTGAAGCTTTCTTT
few	TRBV12-3/TRBV12-4	TRBD1	TRBJ1-3	CASTPDRATGNTIYF	TGTGCCAGCACCCCGGACAGGGCCACTGGAAACACCATATATTTT
NA	TRBV7-2	TRBD1	TRBJ1-2	CASSLGQGSEAYGYTF	TGTGCCAGCAGCCTGGGACAGGGGAGTGAGGCCTATGGCTACACCTTC
NA	TRBV15	TRBD2	TRBJ2-2	CATSRDSGSGGTSTGELFF	TGTGCCACCAGCAGAGATTCGGGGAGCGGGGGGACCTCCACCGGGGAGCTGTTTTTT